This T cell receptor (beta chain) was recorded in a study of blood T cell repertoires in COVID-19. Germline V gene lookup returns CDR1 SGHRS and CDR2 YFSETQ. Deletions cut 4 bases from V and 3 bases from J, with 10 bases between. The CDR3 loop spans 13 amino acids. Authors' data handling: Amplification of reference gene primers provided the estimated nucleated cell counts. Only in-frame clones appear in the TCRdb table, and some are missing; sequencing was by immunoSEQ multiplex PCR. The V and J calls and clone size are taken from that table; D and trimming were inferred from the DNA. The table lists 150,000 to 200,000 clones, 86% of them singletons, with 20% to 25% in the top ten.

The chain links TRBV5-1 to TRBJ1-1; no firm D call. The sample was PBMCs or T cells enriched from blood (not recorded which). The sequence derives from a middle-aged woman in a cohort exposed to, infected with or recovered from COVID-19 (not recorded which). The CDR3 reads CASSHRRDTEAFF. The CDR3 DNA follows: TGCGCCAGCAGCCACCGACGGGACACTGAAGCTTTCTTT.